This is a list of T cell receptor beta chains from one sample in a study of cytomegalovirus exposure and HLA in healthy donors. Produced via immunoSEQ multiplex PCR; TCRdb's table is partial and in-frame only. The top ten clones hold about 2.6% of a sample with 150,000 to 200,000 clones, about 77% of them seen once. The sequenced sample consisted of PBMCs. These receptor sequences come from a female donor in good health and CMV-seronegative. Each CDR3 is given with its conserved first and last residue. D genes are given only for firm matches. Size tells how often a clone was seen (once, few, many) or the class of an expanded clone, and some rows leave it out.

d_call j_call clone_size v_call cdr3_nt cdr3_aa
- TRBJ1-5 - TRBV2 TGTGCCAGCGGGGGGGGCTACGGCAATCAGCCCCAGCATTTT CASGGGYGNQPQHF
TRBD2 TRBJ2-7 - TRBV19 TGTGCCAGTAGCCTTACTAGCGGGAGATCCTACGAGCAGTACTTC CASSLTSGRSYEQYF
- TRBJ2-7 - TRBV9 TGTGCCAGCAGCGTCGGGACACTTAGCTCCTACGAGCAGTACTTC CASSVGTLSSYEQYF
- TRBJ1-1 - TRBV4-1 TGCGCCAGCAGCCTACCGGGTCTGAACACTGAAGCTTTCTTT CASSLPGLNTEAFF
- TRBJ2-2 - TRBV6-1 TGTGCCAGCAGTGCAAGGACAGCCACCGGGGAGCTGTTTTTT CASSARTATGELFF
TRBD1 TRBJ1-2 few TRBV2 TGTGCCAGCAAAAGGGACAGGGTAGAGAACTATGGCTACACCTTC CASKRDRVENYGYTF
- TRBJ2-4 - TRBV9 TGTGCCAGCAGCGTCGACCAGGGGTCCAAAAACATTCAGTACTTC CASSVDQGSKNIQYF
TRBD1 TRBJ2-7 - TRBV5-1 TGCGCCAGCAGTCGACTCTCCGGGACAGGGGGCTACGAGCAGTACTTC CASSRLSGTGGYEQYF
- TRBJ1-6 - TRBV5-3 TGTGCCAGAAGCTTCGACAGGATGAGCTCCTATAATTCACCCCTCCACTTT CARSFDRMSSYNSPLHF
TRBD1 TRBJ1-2 - TRBV18 TGTGCCAGCTCACTAAAGGACACAGGGGCCGGTGATGGCTACACCTTC CASSLKDTGAGDGYTF
TRBD2 TRBJ2-7 - TRBV5-6 TGTGCCAGCAGCGGGGGGACTAGCGGGCGGGGACTCGCCTACGAGCAGTACTTC CASSGGTSGRGLAYEQYF
- TRBJ2-1 - TRBV5-8 TGTGCCAGCAGCTCTCCAGGGTCAATGGCCTACAATGAGCAGTTCTTC CASSSPGSMAYNEQFF
TRBD2 TRBJ2-1 - TRBV7-6 TGTGCCAGCAGCCTATCGGCGGGAGGGAGGAACAATGAGCAGTTCTTC CASSLSAGGRNNEQFF
TRBD1 TRBJ1-5 - TRBV12-5 TGTGCTAGTGGCCCCGGACAGGGTAGCAATCAGCCCCAGCATTTT CASGPGQGSNQPQHF
TRBD2 TRBJ2-1 few TRBV5-1 TGCGCCAGCAGCTTGGCCGCGGGAGGGCTATACAATGAGCAGTTCTTC CASSLAAGGLYNEQFF
- TRBJ1-2 - TRBV6-1 TGTGCCAGCAGTGAAGAAGGGGCATGGGGCTACACCTTC CASSEEGAWGYTF
TRBD2 TRBJ2-3 - TRBV2 TGTGCCAGCAGTGTCTCTCAGCGGGGGTGGGGTACTAGCACAGATACGCAGTATTTT CASSVSQRGWGTSTDTQYF
- TRBJ1-5 - TRBV28 TGTGCCAGCAGTTTCAGGGGCCGCGATCAGCCCCAGCATTTT CASSFRGRDQPQHF
- TRBJ2-5 - TRBV7-9 TGTGCCAGCAGCTTACAGGGGGGCCTTGCAGAGACCCAGTACTTC CASSLQGGLAETQYF
- TRBJ1-2 - TRBV25-1 TGTGCCAGCAGTGAATTGGGGGGGAACTATGGCTACACCTTC CASSELGGNYGYTF
TRBD1 TRBJ2-6 - TRBV11-2 TGTGCCAGCAGCTGGGACAGGGAAACGGGTGAAAACGTCCTGACTTTC CASSWDRETGENVLTF
TRBD2 TRBJ2-7 once TRBV11-2 TGTGCCAGCAGCTTAAAAAGGACTAGCGGGTCCTCCTACGAGCAGTACTTC CASSLKRTSGSSYEQYF
TRBD2 TRBJ2-2 - TRBV11-2 TGTGCCAGCAGCTTAGTGGCTAGCGGGACCGGGGAGCTGTTTTTT CASSLVASGTGELFF